This passage covers 30 T cell receptor beta chains from one sample sequenced in a study of blood T cell repertoires in COVID-19. Clones were sequenced by immunoSEQ multiplex PCR, and TCRdb holds only the in-frame ones, with some missing. Among some 300,000 clones listed, roughly 91% were seen once. Sequenced sample: PBMCs or T cells enriched from blood (not recorded which). These receptors all come from a woman in her forties or fifties who had been exposed to COVID-19.

The CDR3 region is CASSYSEGGGNEQYF. CDR3 nucleotides: TGTGCCAGCAGTTACTCAGAGGGAGGAGGGAACGAGCAGTACTTC. The chain employs TRBV6-5 and TRBJ2-7, with D perhaps TRBD2 (6 bases). Germline-derived CDR1 and CDR2 are MNHEY and SVGAGI. Trimming cost V 0 bases and J 5 bases, with 14 bases left between them. This CDR3 spans 15 amino acids.

The CDR3 coding sequence is TGTGCCAGCAGTAAACAAACAGGGGATAGCAATCAGCCCCAGCATTTT. Amino acid sequence: CASSKQTGDSNQPQHF. The chain carries TRBV6-2 or TRBV6-3 and TRBJ1-5; 7 bases align to TRBD1. CDR3 length equals 16 residues. Germline V lookup: CDR1 MNHEY, CDR2 SVGEGT. V dropped 5 bases and J dropped 0; count of bases not matched to a gene: 7.

The chain has TRBV10-2 and TRBJ2-3, with 10 bases matching TRBD2. The germline gives CDR1 WSHSY, CDR2 SAAADI. The CDR3 has 17 residues. V was pared by 0 bases and J by 5 bases, with 8 bases of the junction left unmatched. This CDR3 is CASSESGAGGPKDTQYF. CDR3 nucleotide sequence: TGCGCCAGCAGTGAGTCTGGAGCGGGGGGGCCGAAAGATACGCAGTATTTT.

V usage is TRBV18 and J usage is TRBJ1-5; 7 bases match TRBD1. CDR3 length equals 14 residues. V lost 6 bases and J lost 5; bases outside the gene matches: 7. From germline, CDR1 is KGHSH and CDR2 LQKENI. As DNA, the CDR3 is TGTGCCAGCTCCCACGGGACAGTATATCAGCCCCAGCATTTT. It yields the protein CASSHGTVYQPQHF.

This chain links TRBV19 with TRBJ2-7, with D possibly matching TRBD1 (7 bases). Germline CDR1 and CDR2: LNHDA and SQIVND (reference sequence). The CDR3 has 14 residues. Trimming removed 6 bases at V and 7 bases at J, with 19 bases between. The CDR3 protein is CASRPRGADGEQYF. Here the CDR3 DNA reads TGTGCCAGTAGGCCCAGGGGGGCGGATGGGGAGCAGTACTTC.

The chain links TRBV19 to TRBJ1-1, with 10 nucleotides matching TRBD1. This CDR3 spans 16 amino acids. The V segment lost 4 bases and the J segment 3 bases; nucleotides outside the gene matches: 8. The germline V gene has CDR1 LNHDA and CDR2 SQIVND (reference sequence). This CDR3 is CASSRDRGGRHTEAFF. The CDR3 DNA reads TGTGCCAGTAGTAGGGACAGGGGAGGAAGGCACACTGAAGCTTTCTTT.

The chain is built from TRBV6-5 and TRBJ1-2, with D uncertain. The CDR3 has 12 amino acids. Per germline, CDR1 MNHEY and CDR2 SVGAGI. The ends were cut back, 7 bases at V and 3 bases at J, with 9 bases in the middle. In DNA form, the CDR3 reads TGTGCCAGCAAGGTGACATACTATGGCTACACCTTC. Translating it yields CASKVTYYGYTF.

The chain is built from TRBV7-9 and TRBJ2-4; the match to TRBD1 covers 7 bases. With V trimmed by 6 bases and J by 0 bases, 11 bases remained unmatched. The CDR3 has 17 residues. Germline V lookup: CDR1 SEHNR, CDR2 FQNEAQ (reference sequence). CDR3 in DNA: TGTGCCAGCAGTGGGGCAGGGGGAGTTGTAGCCAAAAACATTCAGTACTTC. Translating gives CASSGAGGVVAKNIQYF. Full variable domain (outside the CDR3, taken from reference TRBV7-9 and TRBJ2-4): DTGVSQNPRHKITKRGQNVTFRCDPISEHNRLYWYRQTLGQGPEFLTYFQNEAQLEKSRLLSDRFSAERPKGSFSTLEIQRTEQGDSAMYLCASSGAGGVVAKNIQYFGAGTRLSVL.

The V gene is TRBV27, the J gene TRBJ2-7, with D unclear. With 6 bases removed from V and 3 bases from J, the gap between germline ends came to 12 bases. The CDR3 contains 13 residues. The V gene's germline CDR1 is MNHEY and CDR2 SMNVEV (reference sequence). CDR3 sequence (DNA): TGTGCCAGCAGACCAGATCCTTTCTACGAGCAGTACTTC. Translated: CASRPDPFYEQYF.

The chain couples TRBV29-1 to TRBJ2-7; 9 bases align to TRBD1. The V segment lost 7 bases and the J segment 4 bases; nucleotides outside the gene matches: 11. Germline lookup yields CDR1 SQVTM and CDR2 ANQGSEA. This CDR3 is 14 amino acids long. CDR3: CSAGKPGQGYEQYF. The DNA of the CDR3 is TGCAGCGCGGGTAAGCCGGGACAGGGTTACGAGCAGTACTTC.

The V gene is TRBV6-1, the J gene TRBJ1-2; no definite D call. Trimming removed 2 bases at V and 7 bases at J, with 11 bases between. Germline CDR1 MNHNS, CDR2 SASEGT. The CDR3 has 13 amino acids. The CDR3 nucleotides read TGTGCCAGCAGTGAAACGGGAAGGGTTGGCTACACCTTC. This sequence encodes CASSETGRVGYTF.

V is TRBV4-2 and J is TRBJ2-6, with 7 bases identical to TRBD1. CDR1 is LGHNA, CDR2 YNFKEQ, per germline. V trimming: 2 bases; J trimming: 4 bases; junction bases outside the gene matches: 8. CDR3 length equals 17 residues. The CDR3 sequence: CASSQRATGSGANVLTF. The DNA for the CDR3 is TGTGCCAGCAGCCAAAGGGCGACAGGGTCCGGGGCCAACGTCCTGACTTTC.

The chain carries TRBV10-3 and TRBJ1-5; 10 nucleotides agree with TRBD1. V was clipped by 7 bases and J by 3 bases; unmatched bases: 3. The CDR3 is 14 residues long. The V gene's germline CDR1 is ENHRY and CDR2 SYGVKD. The DNA for the CDR3 is TGTGCCATCAAGGACAGGGGGAACAATCAGCCCCAGCATTTT. Translation gives CAIKDRGNNQPQHF.

The genes are TRBV27 and TRBJ1-2; TRBD1 might be the D (5 bases). The V end lost 2 bases, the J end lost 7 bases, and 20 bases lay between the germline ends. This CDR3 is 16 amino acids long. The germline CDR1 and CDR2 sequences are MNHEY and SMNVEV (reference sequence). This CDR3 reads CASSLTVSGGLSGYTF. CDR3 sequence (DNA): TGTGCCAGCAGTTTAACAGTCTCGGGGGGATTATCTGGCTACACCTTC.

V usage is TRBV19 and J usage is TRBJ1-2; a possible D gene is TRBD1 (6 bases). The V gene's germline CDR1 is LNHDA and CDR2 SQIVND (reference sequence). The CDR3 runs 15 residues. Trimming removed 3 bases from V and 6 bases from J, with 17 bases in between. As DNA, the CDR3 is TGTGCCAGTAGTATCGGACAGTCAAAAGGGAATGGCTACACCTTC. Encoded protein: CASSIGQSKGNGYTF.

The genes are TRBV6-5 and TRBJ2-1; 8 bases line up with TRBD2. Per the germline V gene, CDR1 is MNHEY and CDR2 is SVGAGI. The CDR3 loop spans 14 amino acids. V dropped 9 bases and J dropped 7; count of bases not matched to a gene: 11. As DNA, the CDR3 is TGTGCCAGTTCCGGGGGGGCCGGCCGGAATGAGCAGTTCTTC. As protein: CASSGGAGRNEQFF.

The chain uses TRBV19 and TRBJ2-7; D might be TRBD2 (5 bases). The CDR3 length is 14 residues. Trimming shortened V by 4 bases and J by 3 bases, and 13 bases separated the two germline ends. Germline assignment: CDR1 LNHDA and CDR2 SQIVND (reference sequence). In nucleotides, the CDR3 is TGTGCCAGTAGTACCCGGGATGGGGTCTACGAGCAGTACTTC. It is translated as CASSTRDGVYEQYF.

CDR3 sequence: CAISESGVAGGYEQYF. The CDR3 nucleotides are TGTGCCATCAGTGAGTCCGGTGTAGCGGGGGGCTACGAGCAGTACTTC. The chain recombines TRBV10-3 with TRBJ2-7, with TRBD2 identical over 10 bases. The germline V gene encodes CDR1 ENHRY and CDR2 SYGVKD. V was pared by 0 bases and J by 3 bases, with 5 bases of the junction left unmatched. CDR3 length: 16 residues.

V and J are TRBV3-1 (or the pseudogene TRBV3-2) and TRBJ1-2, with D possibly being TRBD1 (6 bases). The CDR3 loop spans 13 amino acids. Germline lookup yields CDR1 LGHDT and CDR2 YNNKEL (reference sequence). V gave up 4 bases and J gave up 8 bases, with 14 bases separating them. In DNA, the CDR3 is TGTGCCAGCAGCCTCAGTGGACAGCGCGGCTACACCTTC. Encoded protein: CASSLSGQRGYTF.

J is TRBJ2-7 and V is TRBV4-1; 8 bases line up with TRBD1. Germline V gene lookup returns CDR1 MGHRA and CDR2 YSYEKL. Trimming at V came to 8 bases and at J to 3 bases, leaving 18 bases not matched to a gene. This CDR3 has 17 residues. The CDR3: CASRIVPETGGFYEQYF. DNA for the CDR3: TGCGCCAGCCGAATCGTCCCCGAAACAGGGGGTTTCTACGAGCAGTACTTC.

The genes are TRBV6-5 and TRBJ1-2; 8 nucleotides agree with TRBD1. Germline loops: CDR1 MNHEY, CDR2 SVGAGI. Trimming at V came to 5 bases and at J to 8 bases, leaving 7 bases not matched to a gene. The CDR3 covers 13 residues. In DNA, the CDR3 is TGTGCCAGCAGTAGACCGACAGGGGTAGGCTACACCTTC. Its translation is CASSRPTGVGYTF.

In regard to this clone: The junction departs from the called germline gene at one end, perhaps through a read error. The chain uses TRBV30 and TRBJ2-1; TRBD1 matches at 9 bases. This CDR3 spans 16 amino acids. Germline V gene lookup returns CDR1 GTSNPN and CDR2 SVGIG (reference sequence). The CDR3 DNA reads as TGTGCCTGGACCCTAAAGATAGGGACAGGGAACAAAGAGCAGTTCTTC. It encodes CAWTLKIGTGNKEQFF.

The chain is built from TRBV19 and TRBJ2-3; D is unclear. With 6 bases removed from V and 4 bases from J, the gap between germline ends came to 11 bases. CDR3 length: 13 residues. Germline V gene lookup returns CDR1 LNHDA and CDR2 SQIVND (reference sequence). DNA of the CDR3: TGTGCCAGTAGCTCCCTAGACCCAGATACGCAGTATTTT. Protein: CASSSLDPDTQYF.

The chain combines TRBV5-1 with TRBJ1-6, with a tentative D call TRBD1 (5 bases). Germline assignment: CDR1 SGHRS and CDR2 YFSETQ. CDR3 size: 14 residues. The V and J ends lost 0 bases and 7 bases respectively, with 8 bases between them. The CDR3 here is CASSLGQLNSPLHF. For the CDR3, the DNA is TGCGCCAGCAGCTTGGGACAGCTAAATTCACCCCTCCACTTT.

In this sample, this clone turned up a few times. The chain joins TRBV30 to TRBJ2-2; D remains unclear. V was shortened by 2 bases and J by 6 bases, with 7 bases between the two germline ends. Per germline, CDR1 GTSNPN and CDR2 SVGIG (reference sequence). The CDR3 is made up of 12 amino acids. CDR3 nucleotide sequence: TGTGCCTGGAGTTATGGAGCCGGGGAGCTGTTTTTT. This gives the protein CAWSYGAGELFF.

The chain uses TRBV9 and TRBJ2-2; 7 bases fit TRBD1. The CDR3 loop spans 14 amino acids. Germline V gene data show CDR1 as SGDLS and CDR2 as YYNGEE. Losses at the gene ends were 4 bases for V and 6 bases for J; bases not matched to a gene: 6. The CDR3 DNA sequence: TGTGCCAGCAGCACACCTCAGGGGGCCGGGGAGCTGTTTTTT. Protein sequence: CASSTPQGAGELFF. The complete variable domain, with remaining parts taken from reference TRBV9 and TRBJ2-2, reads DSGVTQTPKHLITATGQRVTLRCSPRSGDLSVYWYQQSLDQGLQFLIQYYNGEERAKGNILERFSAQQFPDLHSELNLSSLELGDSALYFCASSTPQGAGELFFGEGSRLTVL.

The chain uses TRBV19 and TRBJ2-1; 7 nucleotides match TRBD1. The CDR3 has 18 amino acids. Germline lookup yields CDR1 LNHDA and CDR2 SQIVND (reference sequence). V shed 4 bases, J shed 3 bases, and the junction held 15 bases outside the gene matches. The CDR3 bases are TGTGCCAGTAGTACCCGTGCACAGGGGCTGGTGGGCTACAATGAGCAGTTCTTC. Translating it yields CASSTRAQGLVGYNEQFF.

This chain connects TRBV5-3 to TRBJ1-6; TRBD1 matches at 7 bases. TRBV5-3 is flagged as an ORF with uncertain function. The CDR3 sequence is 14 residues long. V lost 4 bases, J lost 10 bases, and 8 bases stayed unmatched. The CDR3 DNA reads as TGTGCCAGAAGCCAGACAGGGAGTGGGTCACCCCTCCACTTT. Protein sequence: CARSQTGSGSPLHF.

CDR3 in DNA: TGTGCCACCAGCAGAGTTTTCGACGGGGGGGCCCGCAATGAGCAGTTCTTC. Amino acids: CATSRVFDGGARNEQFF. The V and J genes are TRBV15 and TRBJ2-1, with 8 bases fitting TRBD2. Looked up from germline, CDR1 is LNHNV and CDR2 is YYDKDF (reference sequence). This CDR3 spans 17 amino acids. V lost 1 base, J lost 6 bases, and 11 bases stayed unmatched.

This clone was counted once. In nucleotides, the CDR3 is TGTGCCAGCACCATGGCCAGCGGAGAGACCCAGTACTTC. Its translation: CASTMASGETQYF. The V call is TRBV28, the J call TRBJ2-5, with D possibly TRBD2 on 5 matching bases. CDR1 MDHEN and CDR2 SYDVKM come from the germline V gene. The CDR3 contains 13 residues. V was trimmed by 7 bases and J by 4 bases, leaving 13 bases between them.